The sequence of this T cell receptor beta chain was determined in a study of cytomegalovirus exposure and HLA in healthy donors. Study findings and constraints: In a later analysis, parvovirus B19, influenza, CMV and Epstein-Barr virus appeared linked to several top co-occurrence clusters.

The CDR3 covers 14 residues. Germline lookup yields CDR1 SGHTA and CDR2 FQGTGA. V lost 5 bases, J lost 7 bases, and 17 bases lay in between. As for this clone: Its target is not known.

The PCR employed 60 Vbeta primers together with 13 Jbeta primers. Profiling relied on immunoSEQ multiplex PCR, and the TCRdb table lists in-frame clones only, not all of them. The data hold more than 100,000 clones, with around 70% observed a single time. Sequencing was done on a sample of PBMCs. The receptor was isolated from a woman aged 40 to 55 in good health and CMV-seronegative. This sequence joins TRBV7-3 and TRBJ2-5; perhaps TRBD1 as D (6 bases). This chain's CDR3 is CASSPTTGSATQYF. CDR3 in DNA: TGTGCCAGCAGCCCGACGACAGGATCGGCGACCCAGTACTTC.